This TCR beta chain was identified during a study of control samples from healthy donors and cancer patients. This clone has more than one count but fewer than ten. Per the germline V gene, CDR1 is KGHDR and CDR2 is SFDVKD. J was trimmed by 2 bases and V by 4 bases; bases with no gene match: 8. This CDR3 spans 16 amino acids. Sequencing was performed with immunoSEQ multiplex PCR; in TCRdb, only in-frame clones are kept and a portion is missing. The sample shows about 71,000 clones, 85% to 90% of them seen only once. The gene calls are TRBV24-1 and TRBJ2-5; 8 bases align to TRBD1. Sequenced input: PBMCs. This clonotype was sampled from a man aged 60 to 75 with lung cancer. CDR3 loop: CATSEAGQGWQETQYF. Written as DNA, the CDR3 is TGTGCCACCAGTGAAGCTGGACAGGGTTGGCAAGAGACCCAGTACTTC.